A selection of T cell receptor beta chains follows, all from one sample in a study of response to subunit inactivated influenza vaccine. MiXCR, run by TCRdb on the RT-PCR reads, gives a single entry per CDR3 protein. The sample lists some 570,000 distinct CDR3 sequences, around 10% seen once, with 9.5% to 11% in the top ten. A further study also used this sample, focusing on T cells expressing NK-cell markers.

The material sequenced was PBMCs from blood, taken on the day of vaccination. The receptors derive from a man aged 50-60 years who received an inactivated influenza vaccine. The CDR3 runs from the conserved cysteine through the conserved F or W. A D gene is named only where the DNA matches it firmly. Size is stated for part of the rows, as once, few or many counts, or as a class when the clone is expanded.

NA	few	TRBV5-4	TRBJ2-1	CASSLEVNPSVF	TGTGCCAGCAGCTTGGAAGTCAACCCCAGTGTCTTC
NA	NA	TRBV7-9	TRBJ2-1	CASSGGGAASSYNEQFF	TGTGCCAGCAGCGGTGGGGGGGCGGCGAGCTCCTACAATGAGCAGTTCTTC
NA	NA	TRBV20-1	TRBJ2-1	CSARDVLSGEQFF	TGCAGTGCTAGAGATGTTCTGAGCGGTGAGCAGTTCTTC
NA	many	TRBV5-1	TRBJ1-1	CASSWTASGSNTEAFF	TGCGCCAGCAGCTGGACCGCGTCGGGGTCGAACACTGAAGCTTTCTTT
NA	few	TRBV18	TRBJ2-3	CASSPKNRKTDNTDTQYF	TGTGCCAGCTCACCGAAAAATCGGAAGACAGATAACACAGATACGCAGTATTTT
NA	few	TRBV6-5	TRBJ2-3	CASSLRGAGIDTQYF	TGTGCCAGCAGTCTACGGGGGGCGGGAATTGATACGCAGTATTTT
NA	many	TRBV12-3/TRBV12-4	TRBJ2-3	CASSPGFGTDTQYF	TGTGCCAGCAGTCCGGGATTCGGCACAGATACGCAGTATTTT
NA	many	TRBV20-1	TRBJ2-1	CSWKGSYNEQFF	TGCAGCTGGAAGGGCTCCTACAATGAGCAGTTCTTC
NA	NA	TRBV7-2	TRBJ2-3	CASSLKVWGREDTQYF	TGTGCCAGCAGCTTAAAAGTTTGGGGGAGAGAGGATACGCAGTATTTT
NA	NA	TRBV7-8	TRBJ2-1	CASSLGTRTYNEQFF	TGTGCCAGCAGCTTAGGGACCAGAACCTACAATGAGCAGTTCTTC
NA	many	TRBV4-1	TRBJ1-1	CASSQDKQGGTEAFF	TGCGCCAGCAGCCAAGACAAACAGGGTGGTACTGAAGCTTTCTTT
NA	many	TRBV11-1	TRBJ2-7	CASSLSDSADYEQYF	TGTGCCAGCAGCTTATCAGACAGTGCCGACTACGAGCAGTACTTC
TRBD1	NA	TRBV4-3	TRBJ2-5	CASSQGTGERETQYF	TGCGCCAGCAGCCAGGGGACAGGGGAACGGGAGACCCAGTACTTC
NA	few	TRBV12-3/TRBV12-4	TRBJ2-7	CASSQGNREQYF	TGTGCCAGCAGTCAAGGAAATAGGGAGCAGTACTTC
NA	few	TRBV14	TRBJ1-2	CASSQEFTGTKDGYTF	TGTGCCAGCAGCCAAGAGTTTACCGGGACAAAGGATGGCTACACCTTC
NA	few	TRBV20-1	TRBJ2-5	CSASTPDQETQYF	TGCAGTGCTAGTACGCCCGACCAAGAGACCCAGTACTTC
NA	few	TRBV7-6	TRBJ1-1	CASSLSGLTEAFF	TGTGCCAGCAGCTTAAGCGGGCTCACTGAAGCTTTCTTT
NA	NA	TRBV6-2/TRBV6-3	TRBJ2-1	CASSQFVQDEQFF	TGTGCCAGCAGCCAGTTCGTACAGGATGAGCAGTTCTTC
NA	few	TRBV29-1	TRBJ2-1	CSAYGGGSYNEQFF	TGCAGCGCCTATGGAGGGGGCTCATACAATGAGCAGTTCTTC
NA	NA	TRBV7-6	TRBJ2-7	CASKGDHEQYF	TGTGCCAGCAAGGGGGATCACGAGCAGTACTTC
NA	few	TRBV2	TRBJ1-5	CASSEYRNQPQHF	TGTGCCAGCAGTGAATACAGGAATCAGCCCCAGCATTTT
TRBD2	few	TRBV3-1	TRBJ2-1	CASSSRGGAGFEQFF	TGTGCCAGCAGCAGCCGCGGGGGGGCCGGGTTTGAGCAGTTCTTC
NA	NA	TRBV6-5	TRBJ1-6	CASSYTKYNSPLHF	TGTGCCAGCAGTTACACGAAATATAATTCACCCCTCCACTTT
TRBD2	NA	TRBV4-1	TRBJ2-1	CASSQTGLAGDNEQFF	TGCGCCAGCAGCCAAACCGGACTAGCGGGAGATAATGAGCAGTTCTTC
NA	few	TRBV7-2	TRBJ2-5	CASSLERAQETQYF	TGTGCCAGCAGCTTGGAAAGGGCCCAAGAGACCCAGTACTTC
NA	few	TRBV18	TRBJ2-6	CASSPVQGSGANVLTF	TGTGCCAGCTCACCAGTACAGGGCTCTGGGGCCAACGTCCTGACTTTC
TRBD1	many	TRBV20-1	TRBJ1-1	CSARDTRTGGSFF	TGCAGTGCTAGAGATACGCGGACAGGGGGATCTTTCTTT
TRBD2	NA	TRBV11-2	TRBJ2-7	CASRLAGALYEQYF	TGTGCCAGCAGATTAGCGGGGGCCCTCTACGAGCAGTACTTC
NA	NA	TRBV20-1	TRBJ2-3	CSARDGQGRPDTQYF	TGCAGTGCTAGAGATGGGCAGGGACGGCCAGATACGCAGTATTTT
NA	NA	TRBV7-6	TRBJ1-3	CGSSLGNTIYF	TGTGGATCAAGCCTGGGAAACACCATATATTTT
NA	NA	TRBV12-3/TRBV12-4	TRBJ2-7	CASSFSTQGSYEQYF	TGTGCCAGCAGTTTTTCTACACAGGGCTCCTACGAGCAGTACTTC
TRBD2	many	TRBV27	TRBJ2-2	CASRTRGVTGELFF	TGTGCCAGCAGAACTCGGGGGGTCACCGGGGAGCTGTTTTTT
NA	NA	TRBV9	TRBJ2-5	CASSVAPLRETQYF	TGTGCCAGCAGCGTAGCCCCCCTGAGGGAGACCCAGTACTTC
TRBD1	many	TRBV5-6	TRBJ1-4	CASSPRDRANEKLFF	TGTGCCAGCAGCCCCCGGGACAGGGCAAATGAAAAACTGTTTTTT
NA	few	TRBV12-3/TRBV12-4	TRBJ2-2	CASSWPRGGPSTGELFF	TGTGCCAGCAGTTGGCCCCGTGGAGGCCCTAGCACCGGGGAGCTGTTTTTT
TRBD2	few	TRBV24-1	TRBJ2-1	CATGTSGTSYNEQFF	TGTGCCACCGGGACTAGCGGGACGTCTTACAATGAGCAGTTCTTC
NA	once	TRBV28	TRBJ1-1	CASSLPLTGLHTEAFF	TGTGCCAGCAGTTTACCCCTAACGGGCCTCCACACTGAAGCTTTCTTT
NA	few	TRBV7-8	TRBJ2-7	CASSSDLYEQYF	TGTGCCAGCAGCTCAGATCTCTACGAGCAGTACTTC
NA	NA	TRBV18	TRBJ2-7	CASSPNRQNYEQYF	TGTGCCAGCTCACCAAATCGGCAGAACTACGAGCAGTACTTC
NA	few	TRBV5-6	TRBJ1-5	CASSLGQFSNQPQHF	TGTGCCAGCAGCTTGGGTCAGTTTAGCAATCAGCCCCAGCATTTT
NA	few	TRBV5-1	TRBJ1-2	CASSLDAVSYGYTF	TGCGCCAGCAGCCTCGACGCCGTCAGCTATGGCTACACCTTC
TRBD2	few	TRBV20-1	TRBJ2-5	CSATSGGGGETQYF	TGCAGTGCTACGAGCGGGGGGGGTGGAGAGACCCAGTACTTC
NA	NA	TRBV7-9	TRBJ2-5	CASSGDPRGFQETQYF	TGTGCCAGCAGCGGGGACCCAAGGGGATTCCAAGAGACCCAGTACTTC
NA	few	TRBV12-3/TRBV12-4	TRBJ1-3	CATKGGGSGNTIYF	TGTGCTACCAAGGGGGGGGGCTCAGGAAACACCATATATTTT
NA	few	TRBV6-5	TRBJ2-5	CASSYSSNGETQYF	TGTGCCAGCAGTTACTCGTCGAACGGAGAGACCCAGTACTTC
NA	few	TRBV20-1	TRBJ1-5	CSARDSVNHSNQPQHF	TGCAGTGCTAGAGATTCAGTCAACCATAGCAATCAGCCCCAGCATTTT
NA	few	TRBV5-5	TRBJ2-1	CASSPRTQTKGNEQFF	TGTGCCAGCAGCCCGCGGACACAAACCAAAGGGAATGAGCAGTTCTTC
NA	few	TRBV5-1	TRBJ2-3	CASSWAGRTTDTQYF	TGCGCCAGCAGCTGGGCAGGGAGGACCACAGATACGCAGTATTTT
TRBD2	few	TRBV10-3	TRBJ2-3	CAISTGGLRSTDTQYF	TGTGCCATCAGCACGGGGGGACTCCGTAGCACAGATACGCAGTATTTT
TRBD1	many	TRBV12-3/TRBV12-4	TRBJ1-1	CASSRQRWDREENTEAFF	TGTGCCAGCAGTCGCCAGAGGTGGGACAGGGAGGAGAACACTGAAGCTTTCTTT
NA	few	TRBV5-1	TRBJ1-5	CASSPFTSNQPQHF	TGCGCCAGCAGCCCCTTCACCAGCAATCAGCCCCAGCATTTT
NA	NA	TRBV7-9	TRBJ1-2	CASSLVGTRDYGYTF	TGTGCCAGCAGCTTAGTGGGGACACGAGACTATGGCTACACCTTC
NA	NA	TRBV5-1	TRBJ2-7	CASRLGQTDPYEQYF	TGCGCCAGCAGACTGGGGCAGACCGACCCGTACGAGCAGTACTTC
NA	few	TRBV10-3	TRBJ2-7	CAIRVEYRRGYEQYF	TGTGCCATCAGAGTAGAGTACCGAAGGGGCTACGAGCAGTACTTC
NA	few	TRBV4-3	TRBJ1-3	CASSQRILDRVGGNTIYF	TGCGCCAGCAGCCAACGGATCCTTGACAGAGTAGGAGGAAACACCATATATTTT
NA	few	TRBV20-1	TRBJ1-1	CSAAPNLGAFF	TGCAGTGCCGCCCCGAATCTAGGAGCTTTCTTT
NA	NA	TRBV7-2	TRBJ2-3	CASSSQVVSTDTQYF	TGTGCCAGCAGCTCACAGGTGGTGAGCACAGATACGCAGTATTTT
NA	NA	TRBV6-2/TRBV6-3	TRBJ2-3	CASSFPGLTDTQYF	TGTGCCAGCAGTTTCCCCGGACTTACAGATACGCAGTATTTT
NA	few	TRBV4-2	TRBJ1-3	CASSQGISSGNTIYF	TGTGCCAGCAGCCAAGGGATAAGCTCTGGAAACACCATATATTTT
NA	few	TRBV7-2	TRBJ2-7	CASSLGPRGSTDEQYF	TGTGCCAGCAGCTTAGGTCCGCGTGGGTCGACCGACGAGCAGTACTTC